The clone carrying this TCR beta chain was recorded at least ten times. Arm-PCR of CDR3 regions and iRepertoire HTBI primers were used to build TCR beta libraries. Per the authors' pipeline: Identified segments across samples numbered just over 60 TRBV and approximately 14 TRBJ. TCRdb re-derived calls from the multiplex PCR reads in MiXCR, one entry per CDR3 protein. In this record, the V and J calls reflect TCRdb's handling and not the investigators' own analysis. The table lists 450,000 to 650,000 distinct CDR3 sequences, more than 15% of them singletons. Sample time point: newly diagnosed GD, antithyroid drugs for less than 3 months. From PBMCs, RNA was extracted and then used to make the TCR library. The data are from a study of regulatory T cells in long-lasting Graves disease. The overall study: Less than 3 months of antithyroid drugs had been taken by newly diagnosed Graves' patients.

This same sample was also part of a study on T cells in Graves' hyperthyroidism and ophthalmopathy. That study adds: Graves' hyperthyroidism was deemed stable absent ophthalmopathy progression within 18 months.

This specimen consisted of peripheral blood mononuclear cells (PBMCs), obtained at new diagnosis, from a patient treated with antithyroid drugs. The TCR was taken from a woman aged 40-60 years with Graves disease.

The CDR3 here is CASSDQDPYNSPLHF. The CDR3 DNA sequence: TGCGCCAGCAGCGATCAGGACCCGTATAATTCACCCCTCCACTTT. This chain connects TRBV5-1 to TRBJ1-6, with D unresolved. This CDR3 has 15 residues. In germline, CDR1 is SGHRS, CDR2 YFSETQ. Trimming shortened V by 4 bases and J by 4 bases, and 12 bases separated the two germline ends. The variable domain in full, completed from reference TRBV5-1 and TRBJ1-6, reads KAGVTQTPRYLIKTRGQQVTLSCSPISGHRSVSWYQQTPGQGLQFLFEYFSETQRNKGNFPGRFSGRQFSNSRSEMNVSTLELGDSALYLCASSDQDPYNSPLHFGNGTRLTVT.